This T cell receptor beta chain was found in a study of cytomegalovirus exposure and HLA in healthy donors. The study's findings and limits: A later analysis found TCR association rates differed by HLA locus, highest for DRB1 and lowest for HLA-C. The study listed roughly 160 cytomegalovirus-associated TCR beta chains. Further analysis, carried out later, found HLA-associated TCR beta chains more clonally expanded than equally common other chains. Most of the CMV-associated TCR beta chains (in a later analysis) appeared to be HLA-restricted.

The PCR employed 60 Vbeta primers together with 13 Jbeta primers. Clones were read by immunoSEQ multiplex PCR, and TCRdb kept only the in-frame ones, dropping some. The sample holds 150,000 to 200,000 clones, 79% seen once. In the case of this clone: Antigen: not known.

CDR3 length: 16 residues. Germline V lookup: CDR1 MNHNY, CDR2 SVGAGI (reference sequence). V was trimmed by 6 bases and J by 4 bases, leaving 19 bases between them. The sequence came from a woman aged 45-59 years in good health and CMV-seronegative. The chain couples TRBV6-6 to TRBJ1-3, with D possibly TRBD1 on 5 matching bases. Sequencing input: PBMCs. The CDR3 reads CASSNPLRVTGNTIYF. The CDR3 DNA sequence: TGTGCCAGCAGCAACCCACTCAGGGTGACAGGAAACACCATATATTTT.